The text below deals with one TCR beta chain. The sample belongs to a study of Ad26.COV2.S vaccination and SARS-CoV-2 variants. Looking at the study overall: Ad26.COV2.S was injected intramuscularly once or twice, 56 days apart.

Sample treatment: about 20 received Ad26.COV2.S at low or high dose, single or two shots; about five received placebo; per-sample allocation not given. Each sample was drawn 63 days after the first injection (of vaccine or placebo). This table comes from immunoSEQ multiplex PCR, and its TCRdb copy is limited to in-frame clones, with some not included. The data contain about 390,000 clones, approximately 90% of them singletons. Germline CDR1 is SGHDT and CDR2 is YYEEEE. There are 12 residues in the CDR3. V was shortened by 2 bases and J by 6 bases, with 9 bases between the two germline ends. The sequenced sample was peripheral blood, obtained in a trial of Ad26.COV2.S vaccine versus placebo. This receptor was obtained from a person aged 18-65 years who received the Ad26.COV2.S COVID-19 vaccine or a placebo. The genes are TRBV5-6 and TRBJ2-7; D might be TRBD2 (6 bases). The CDR3 DNA is TGTGCCAGCAGCTTCGGAGGGAGCGAGCAGTACTTC. Residues: CASSFGGSEQYF.